These T cell receptor beta chains were read from a single sample in a study of CD8 T cells in Susac syndrome. One entry per CDR3 protein results from TCRdb running MiXCR on the immunoSEQ multiplex PCR reads. The sample consists of around 20,000 distinct CDR3 sequences, around 96% of them appearing once. Input material: CD8+ T cells from PBMCs. These receptors all stem from a human donor in good health. CDR3s include the opening cysteine and the closing phenylalanine or tryptophan. Fields, in order: D gene, V gene, J gene, CDR3 DNA, CDR3 protein. D genes are given only for firm matches.

NA	TRBV28	TRBJ1-1	TGTGCCACCGCCGGGACAACGGGCACTGAAGCTTTCTTT	CATAGTTGTEAFF
TRBD2	TRBV20-1	TRBJ2-2	TGCAGTGCTAGACCCGGAGGTGGCGGGAGGGCCCCCGGGGAGCTGTTTTTT	CSARPGGGGRAPGELFF
NA	TRBV4-2	TRBJ2-1	TGTGCCAGCAGCCAAGAACGTATAGCGGACAATGAGCAGTTCTTC	CASSQERIADNEQFF
NA	TRBV19	TRBJ2-3	TGTGCCAGTAGCCTGGGACCGAACACAGATACGCAGTATTTT	CASSLGPNTDTQYF
NA	TRBV13	TRBJ1-3	TGTGCCAGCAGCTTTTTAGGGGAATCTGGAAACACCATATATTTT	CASSFLGESGNTIYF
NA	TRBV7-3	TRBJ2-7	TGTGCCAGCAGCCCAGGACCGGACTACCCCTACGAGCAGTACTTC	CASSPGPDYPYEQYF
TRBD1	TRBV5-1	TRBJ2-7	TGCGCCAGCAGCTTAGGGGGCCTTCGCTACGAGCAGTACTTC	CASSLGGLRYEQYF
NA	TRBV9	TRBJ2-1	TGTGCCAGCAGCGGATCGGCGGCCGGAACAATGAGGCAGTTCTTC	CASSGSAAGTMRQFF
TRBD2	TRBV20-1	TRBJ2-1	TGCAGTGCTAGAGACCAACTAGCGGGAGGAGGCAATGAGCAGTTCTTC	CSARDQLAGGGNEQFF
TRBD1	TRBV7-9	TRBJ1-5	TGTGCCAGCAGCCTCGGGACAGTTTCAAATCAGCCCCAGCATTTT	CASSLGTVSNQPQHF
TRBD2	TRBV12-5	TRBJ2-1	TGTGCTAGTGAGAGGGCTAGCGGTACCTCCTACAATGAGCAGTTCTTC	CASERASGTSYNEQFF
NA	TRBV11-2	TRBJ2-1	TGTGCCAGCAGCCCGCGGAGTCGCGGGCAGTACAATGAGCAGTTCTTC	CASSPRSRGQYNEQFF
TRBD2	TRBV7-2	TRBJ2-3	TGTGCCAGCAGCTTACGGCGGGAGAGGGTGGGGACAGATACGCAGTATTTT	CASSLRRERVGTDTQYF
NA	TRBV5-6	TRBJ2-1	TGTGCCAGCAGCTTGCAAACGGGGTTCAATGAGCAGTTCTTC	CASSLQTGFNEQFF
NA	TRBV27	TRBJ2-1	TGTGCCAGCAGTTCGGGAACTAGACCCTACAATGAGCAGTTCTTC	CASSSGTRPYNEQFF
TRBD2	TRBV28	TRBJ2-1	TGTGCCAGCAGCAACCGGGAGGCAATCTACAATGAGCAGTTCTTC	CASSNREAIYNEQFF
TRBD1	TRBV5-1	TRBJ2-1	TGCGCCAGCATCCACACAGGGGGCCTCGATGAGCAGTTCTTC	CASIHTGGLDEQFF
NA	TRBV27	TRBJ2-7	TGTGCCAGCAGTTTTGGGAGTGGAGCTCTCTACGAGCAGTACTTC	CASSFGSGALYEQYF
NA	TRBV30	TRBJ1-4	TGTGCCTGGAGTTCCCTAGGGGAAAAACTGTTTTTT	CAWSSLGEKLFF
NA	TRBV24-1	TRBJ2-5	TGTGCCACCAGTGATTCCGGCCAAGAAAGTGGCGGATACCAAGAGACCCAGTACTTC	CATSDSGQESGGYQETQYF
NA	TRBV4-3	TRBJ2-2	TGCGCCAGCAGCCAAGATCGAGGGGGGAACACCGGGGAGCTGTTTTTT	CASSQDRGGNTGELFF
TRBD1	TRBV5-1	TRBJ2-2	TGCGCCAGCAGCTTATATTTTAAGGGGGCGGACACCGGGGAGCTGTTTTTT	CASSLYFKGADTGELFF
NA	TRBV27	TRBJ2-4	TGTGCCAGCAGTTTATCAGGGGCCCATCCCAAAAACATTCAGTACTTC	CASSLSGAHPKNIQYF
TRBD2	TRBV12-3/TRBV12-4	TRBJ2-2	TGTGCCAGCAGTTCCCCCATCGGACTAGCGGTCTTAAACACCGGGGAGCTGTTTTTT	CASSSPIGLAVLNTGELFF
NA	TRBV27	TRBJ2-4	TGTGCCAGCAAGGACTTAGCCAAAAACATTCAGTACTTC	CASKDLAKNIQYF
NA	TRBV11-2	TRBJ2-3	TGTGCCAGCAGCTTAATGGGGAATTTCCTAGATACGCAGTATTTT	CASSLMGNFLDTQYF